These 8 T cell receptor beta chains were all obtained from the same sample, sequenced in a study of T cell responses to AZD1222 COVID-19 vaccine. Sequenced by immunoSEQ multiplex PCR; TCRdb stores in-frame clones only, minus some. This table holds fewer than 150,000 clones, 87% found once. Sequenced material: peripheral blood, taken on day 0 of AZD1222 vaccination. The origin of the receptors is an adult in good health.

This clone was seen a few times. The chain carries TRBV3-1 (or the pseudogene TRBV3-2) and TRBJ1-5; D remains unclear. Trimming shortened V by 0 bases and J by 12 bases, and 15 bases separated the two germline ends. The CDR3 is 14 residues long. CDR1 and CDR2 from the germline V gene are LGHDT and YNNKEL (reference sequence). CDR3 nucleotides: TGTGCCAGCAGCCAAGATCATTTGGGGAGAGACCAGCATTTT. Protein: CASSQDHLGRDQHF.

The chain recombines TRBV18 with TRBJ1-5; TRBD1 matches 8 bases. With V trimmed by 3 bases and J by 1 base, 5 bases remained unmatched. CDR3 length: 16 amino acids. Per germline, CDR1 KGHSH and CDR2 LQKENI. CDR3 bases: TGTGCCAGCTCACCTGACCGGACAGGGAGCAATCAGCCCCAGCATTTT. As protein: CASSPDRTGSNQPQHF.

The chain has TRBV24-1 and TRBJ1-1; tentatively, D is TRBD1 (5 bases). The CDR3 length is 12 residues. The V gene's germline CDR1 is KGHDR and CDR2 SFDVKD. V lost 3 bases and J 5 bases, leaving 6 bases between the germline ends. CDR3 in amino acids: CATSDGGTEAFF. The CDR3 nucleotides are TGTGCCACCAGTGATGGGGGTACTGAAGCTTTCTTT.

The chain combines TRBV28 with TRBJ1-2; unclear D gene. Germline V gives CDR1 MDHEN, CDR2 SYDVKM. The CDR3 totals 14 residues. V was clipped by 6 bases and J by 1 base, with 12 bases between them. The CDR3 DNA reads TGTGCCAGCAGAGGCAGCCCTTTTAACTATGGCTACACCTTC. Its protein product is CASRGSPFNYGYTF.

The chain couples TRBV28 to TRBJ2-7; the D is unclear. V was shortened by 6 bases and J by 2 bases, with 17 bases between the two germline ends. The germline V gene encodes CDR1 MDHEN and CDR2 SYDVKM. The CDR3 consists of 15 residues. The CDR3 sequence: CASSLRRLLTYEQYF. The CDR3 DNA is TGTGCCAGCAGCCTGCGCCGACTCCTTACCTACGAGCAGTACTTC.

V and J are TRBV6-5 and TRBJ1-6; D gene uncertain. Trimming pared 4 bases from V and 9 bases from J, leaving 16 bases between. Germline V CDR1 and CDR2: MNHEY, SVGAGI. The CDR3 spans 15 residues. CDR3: CASSSARRGTSPLHF. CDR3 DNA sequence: TGTGCCAGCAGTTCTGCCCGCCGTGGTACTTCACCCCTCCACTTT.

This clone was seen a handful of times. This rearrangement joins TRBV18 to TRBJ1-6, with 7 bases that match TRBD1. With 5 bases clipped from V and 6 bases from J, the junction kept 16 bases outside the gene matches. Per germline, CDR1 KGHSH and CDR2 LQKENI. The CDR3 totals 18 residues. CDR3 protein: CASSATGVLNGGNSPLHF. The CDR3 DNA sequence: TGTGCCAGCTCAGCCACAGGGGTATTAAATGGGGGTAATTCACCCCTCCACTTT.

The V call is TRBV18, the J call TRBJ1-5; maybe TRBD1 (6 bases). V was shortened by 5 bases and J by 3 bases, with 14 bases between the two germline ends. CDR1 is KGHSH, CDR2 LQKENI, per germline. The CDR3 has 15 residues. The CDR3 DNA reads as TGTGCCAGCTCAGATACAGGGAGGTACAATCAGCCCCAGCATTTT. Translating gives CASSDTGRYNQPQHF.